This T cell receptor (beta chain) was documented in a study of STAT5B mutations in CD4+ large granular lymphocyte leukemia. Background on the study: Healthy donors showed HLA-associated enrichment of the CDR3 'QG' motif. Notes on the study in general: Top patient clones used TRBV06 genes more often: 8/27 versus 2/35 in controls. Around 25% of private leukemic clonotypes occurred rarely in other patients' non-leukemic repertoires.

As concerns this clone: Its antigen is undetermined.

Some clones are missing from TCRdb's copy, which holds only in-frame ones; the method was immunoSEQ multiplex PCR. This table holds approximately 21,000 clones, 78% found once. Controls came from buffy coats of healthy blood donors. The CDR3 runs to 17 residues. Trimming pared 7 bases from V and 1 base from J, leaving 22 bases between. Per germline, CDR1 MDHEN and CDR2 SYDVKM. The rearrangement joins TRBV28 to TRBJ1-1, with D possibly being TRBD1 (5 bases). This receptor was obtained from a human donor in good health. Specimen: CD4+ T cells from blood buffy coats. CDR3 in amino acids: CASNAYRVVGTNTEAFF. The CDR3 bases are TGTGCCAGCAACGCCTACCGGGTGGTAGGGACGAACACTGAAGCTTTCTTT.